The 18 T cell receptor beta chains presented below share a single source sample, sequenced in a study of regulatory T cells in long-lasting Graves disease. Time point given: newly diagnosed GD, antithyroid drugs for less than 3 months. The TCR library was made from RNA that had been extracted from PBMCs in TRIzol. The TCR beta library used iRepertoire HTBI primers with Arm-PCR amplification of CDR3. TCRdb recomputed calls from the multiplex PCR reads with MiXCR, one row per CDR3 protein. The sample holds around 500,000 distinct CDR3 sequences, 15% to 20% seen once. The same specimen was also included in a second study, on T cells in Graves' hyperthyroidism and ophthalmopathy.

Specimen: peripheral blood mononuclear cells (PBMCs), collected at new diagnosis, from a patient treated with antithyroid drugs. The receptors were sampled from a woman aged 35-65 years with Graves disease.

There are a few counts of this clonotype. The DNA for the CDR3 is TGTGCCAGTAGTATCTCAGGGGGGGCCACTGAAGCTTTCTTT. It codes for CASSISGGATEAFF. The chain is built from TRBV19 and TRBJ1-1; 7 nucleotides match TRBD1. Losses at the gene ends were 3 bases for V and 4 bases for J; bases not matched to a gene: 5. In germline, CDR1 is LNHDA, CDR2 SQIVND (reference sequence). This CDR3 has 14 residues.

The chain is built from TRBV10-3 and TRBJ1-6; TRBD1 is a possible D gene (6 bases). The V and J ends lost 2 bases and 9 bases respectively, with 26 bases between them. The CDR3 has 19 residues. Germline loops: CDR1 ENHRY, CDR2 SYGVKD. The CDR3 nucleotides read TGTGCCATCAGTGAGAAGGGGATCGATAGAGGGGGATTGGGTTCACCCCTCCACTTT. Amino acid sequence: CAISEKGIDRGGLGSPLHF.

Notes on this clonotype: A read error may be the cause here, since a much bigger clone is one base away. This chain links TRBV6-2 or TRBV6-3 with TRBJ2-3; the D gene is possibly TRBD2 (6 bases). This CDR3 has 15 amino acids. Per germline, CDR1 MNHEY and CDR2 SVGEGT. The CDR3 DNA sequence: TGTACCAGCACCCCCTTTGCGGGGTCCACAGATACGCAGTATTTT. Protein: CTSTPFAGSTDTQYF.

As for this clonotype: A single base separates this from a much larger clone, so it may be a read error. J is TRBJ1-1 and V is TRBV11-2; 8 bases match TRBD1. Losses at the gene ends were 3 bases for V and 4 bases for J; bases not matched to a gene: 4. Germline V CDR1 and CDR2: SGHAT, FQNNGV. The CDR3 totals 14 residues. CDR3 bases: TGTGCCAGCAGCTTGGACAGGGCGGGCACTGAAGCTTTCTTT. As protein: CASSLDRAGTEAFF.

This clonotype was observed many times. This chain connects TRBV27 to TRBJ1-2; 8 bases are a match to TRBD1. This CDR3 comprises 12 residues. V lost 8 bases and J lost 4; bases outside the gene matches: 3. CDR1 is MNHEY and CDR2 is SMNVEV in the germline V gene (reference sequence). The CDR3 sequence is CASGTGGYGYTF. CDR3 DNA sequence: TGTGCCAGCGGAACAGGGGGCTATGGCTACACCTTC.

This clonotype was seen many times. The gene calls are TRBV5-6 and TRBJ1-2; 7 positions match TRBD1. Trimming cost V 1 base and J 7 bases; bases outside gene matches: 10. Germline V gene data show CDR1 as SGHDT and CDR2 as YYEEEE. CDR3 length: 15 residues. In DNA form, the CDR3 reads TGTGCCAGCAGCTTGTTGACAGGGCACTCCTTTGGCTACACCTTC. It specifies CASSLLTGHSFGYTF.

This clonotype was found many times. This rearrangement joins TRBV12-3 or TRBV12-4 to TRBJ1-2; TRBD1 aligns across 8 bases. Losses at the gene ends were 6 bases for V and 6 bases for J; bases not matched to a gene: 3. This CDR3 comprises 12 residues. The CDR3 region has the DNA TGTGCCAGCAGGACAGGGGAGCATGGCTACACCTTC. The encoded protein is CASRTGEHGYTF.

Points on this clonotype: A read error may account for a junction end that differs from germline. The rearrangement joins TRBV6-1 to TRBJ1-5; possible D gene TRBD1, 5 bases. CDR3 size: 15 residues. Germline CDR1 and CDR2: MNHNS and SASEGT. The CDR3 sequence is CASRVTVYSNQLQHF. The DNA of the CDR3 is TGTGCCAGCCGCGTGACAGTGTATAGCAATCAGCTCCAGCATTTT.

This clonotype was seen ten or more times. V and J are TRBV2 and TRBJ2-7; 7 nucleotides align to TRBD2. The CDR3 extends over 13 amino acids. The ends lost 6 bases at V and 5 bases at J; junction bases unmatched: 7. Germline values: CDR1 SNHLY, CDR2 FYNNEI. CDR3 amino acids: CASRPFAGDEQYF. Written as DNA, the CDR3 is TGTGCCAGCAGACCCTTCGCGGGGGACGAGCAGTACTTC.

This chain joins TRBV6-2 or TRBV6-3 and TRBJ1-3, with unresolved D. V lost 6 bases, J lost 4 bases, and 16 bases lay in between. CDR1 is MNHEY, CDR2 SVGEGT, per germline. The CDR3 runs 15 residues. The CDR3 spells CASSKGSAKGNTIYF. CDR3 in DNA: TGTGCCAGCAGCAAAGGGAGTGCAAAAGGAAACACCATATATTTT.

The chain carries TRBV9 and TRBJ1-1; 11 positions match TRBD1. Germline CDR1 SGDLS, CDR2 YYNGEE. J was trimmed by 6 bases and V by 2 bases; bases with no gene match: 9. CDR3 length: 16 residues. The CDR3 is CASSVGDRGTLAEAFF. The CDR3 coding sequence is TGTGCCAGCAGCGTGGGGGACAGGGGGACCTTGGCTGAAGCTTTCTTT.

This clonotype was detected many times. This chain joins TRBV2 and TRBJ1-1; 7 bases agree with TRBD1. Germline CDR1 and CDR2: SNHLY and FYNNEI. The length of the CDR3 is 12 residues. The trim removed 6 bases at V and 8 bases at J, leaving 6 bases unmatched. The CDR3 reads CASRGTEPEAFF. Written as DNA, the CDR3 is TGTGCCAGCAGGGGGACAGAACCGGAAGCTTTCTTT.

The V and J genes are TRBV30 and TRBJ1-4; no clear D. The CDR3 is 15 residues long. Germline CDR1 is GTSNPN and CDR2 is SVGIG (reference sequence). The V end was cut by 0 bases, the J end by 0 bases, with 8 bases between. The chain's CDR3 is CAWSVGSATNEKLFF. The CDR3 coding sequence is TGTGCCTGGAGTGTTGGCAGCGCAACTAATGAAAAACTGTTTTTT.

This clonotype was found many times. V is TRBV6-1 and J is TRBJ2-1; D unresolved. The CDR3 sequence is 11 residues long. V gave up 4 bases and J gave up 10 bases, with 8 bases separating them. Germline loops: CDR1 MNHNS, CDR2 SASEGT. The CDR3, as DNA: TGTGCCAGCAGTGGGGTAAACGAGCAGTTCTTC. This encodes CASSGVNEQFF.

This clonotype was detected many times. The chain joins TRBV12-5 to TRBJ2-1, with 7 nucleotides matching TRBD1. The V gene's germline CDR1 is LGHNT and CDR2 FRNRAP. The CDR3 loop spans 14 amino acids. V shed 2 bases and J 5 bases; nucleotides not matched to a gene: 3. The CDR3 here is CASGLRDSNNEQFF. As DNA, the CDR3 is TGTGCTAGTGGTTTGCGGGACAGTAACAATGAGCAGTTCTTC.

Many counts were recorded for this clonotype. The genes are TRBV10-3 and TRBJ1-3, with unresolved D. The CDR3 extends over 14 amino acids. Trimming pared 2 bases from V and 2 bases from J, leaving 7 bases between. Germline assignment: CDR1 ENHRY and CDR2 SYGVKD. The CDR3 region has the DNA TGTGCCATCAGTGAGAGCTCTCCTGGAAACACCATATATTTT. Translation: CAISESSPGNTIYF.

The chain carries TRBV19 and TRBJ2-3, with 7 positions matching TRBD1. The CDR3 consists of 16 residues. Germline V CDR1 and CDR2: LNHDA, SQIVND (reference sequence). With 5 bases clipped from V and 1 base from J, the junction kept 9 bases outside the gene matches. The CDR3 protein is CASSPNRGRRTDTQYF. CDR3 bases: TGTGCCAGTAGTCCTAACAGGGGAAGGCGCACAGATACGCAGTATTTT.

The sample holds a few counts of this clonotype. V is TRBV5-6 and J is TRBJ2-1; TRBD1 agrees at 10 bases. The CDR3 contains 15 residues. V lost 4 bases, J lost 3 bases, and 4 bases stayed unmatched. The germline gives CDR1 SGHDT, CDR2 YYEEEE. The CDR3 loop is CASSDGTGDYNEQFF. The CDR3, as DNA: TGTGCCAGCAGCGACGGGACAGGGGACTACAATGAGCAGTTCTTC.